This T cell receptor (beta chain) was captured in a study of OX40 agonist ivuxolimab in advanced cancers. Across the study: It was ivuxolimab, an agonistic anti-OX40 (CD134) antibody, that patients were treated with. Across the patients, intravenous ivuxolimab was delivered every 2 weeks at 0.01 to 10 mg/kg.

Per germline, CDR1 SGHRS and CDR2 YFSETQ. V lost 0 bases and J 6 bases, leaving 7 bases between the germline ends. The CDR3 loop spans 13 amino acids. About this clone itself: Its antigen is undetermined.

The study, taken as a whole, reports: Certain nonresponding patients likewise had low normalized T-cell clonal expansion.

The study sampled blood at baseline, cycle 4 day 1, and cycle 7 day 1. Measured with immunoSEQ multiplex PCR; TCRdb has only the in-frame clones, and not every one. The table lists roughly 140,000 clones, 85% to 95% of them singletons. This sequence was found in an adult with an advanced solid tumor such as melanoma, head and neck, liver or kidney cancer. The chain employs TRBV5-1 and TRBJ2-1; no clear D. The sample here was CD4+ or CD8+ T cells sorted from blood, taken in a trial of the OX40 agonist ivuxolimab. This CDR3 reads CASSLGQVNEQFF. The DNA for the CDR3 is TGCGCCAGCAGCTTGGGGCAGGTCAATGAGCAGTTCTTC.